The 26 T cell receptor beta chains in this list originate from one sample, sequenced in a study of Graves' ophthalmopathy and Graves' hyperthyroidism. The sequenced template was RNA, covering the TCR beta CDR3 region. HTBI-primed first-round RT-PCR preceded second-round multiplex PCR. TCRdb redid the calling of the multiplex PCR reads with MiXCR, one entry per CDR3 protein. Here the sample spans around 16,000 distinct CDR3 sequences, 46% being singletons. The material sequenced was peripheral blood. The source is a woman between 35 and 50 years old with stable Graves' hyperthyroidism.

V is TRBV20-1 and J is TRBJ2-1; a weak D match, TRBD2 (5 bases). Germline V gene lookup returns CDR1 DFQATT and CDR2 SNEGSKA (reference sequence). This CDR3 comprises 11 residues. V was shortened by 4 bases and J by 9 bases, with 10 bases between the two germline ends. The CDR3 protein is CSATSLGEQFF. As DNA, the CDR3 is TGCAGTGCTACTAGCTTGGGTGAGCAGTTCTTC.

Sample share makes this clonotype medium-sized. This sequence joins TRBV29-1 and TRBJ2-1; D may correspond to TRBD1 or TRBD2 (5 bases each). This CDR3 is built from 10 residues. Germline CDR1 is SQVTM and CDR2 is ANQGSEA. Trimming stripped 3 bases from V and 12 bases from J, with 9 bases between. The CDR3 loop reads CSVEIGGQFF. The CDR3 bases are TGCAGCGTTGAGATTGGGGGGCAGTTCTTC.

This clonotype is categorized as medium-sized. The chain has TRBV7-2 and TRBJ1-2; 7 nucleotides align to TRBD1. This CDR3 is built from 13 residues. Unmatched junction bases numbered 5, after V lost 5 bases and J lost 5 bases. Germline CDR1 SGHTA, CDR2 FQGNSA. CDR3 DNA sequence: TGTGCCAGCAGCCCGGGACAGTTTTATGGCTACACCTTC. Its translation is CASSPGQFYGYTF.

This sequence joins TRBV15 and TRBJ2-5, with 9 bases aligning to TRBD2. In germline, CDR1 is LNHNV, CDR2 YYDKDF (reference sequence). V gave up 6 bases and J gave up 4 bases; unmatched junction bases: 15. The CDR3 is made up of 17 amino acids. CDR3 sequence (DNA): TGTGCCACCAGTTTGCTAGCGGGAACCGGGGGCGGAGAGACCCAGTACTTC. This sequence encodes CATSLLAGTGGGETQYF.

The sample holds a few counts of this clonotype. Here the CDR3 reads CASSQAAQGITDTQYF. For the CDR3, the DNA is TGCGCCAGCAGCCAAGCGGCACAGGGGATCACAGATACGCAGTATTTT. The chain carries TRBV4-1 and TRBJ2-3, with 7 positions matching TRBD1. This CDR3 has 16 amino acids. The germline V gene has CDR1 MGHRA and CDR2 YSYEKL. V lost 1 base, J lost 2 bases, and 6 bases stayed unmatched.

The chain carries TRBV4-1 and TRBJ2-7; D uncertain. The CDR3 spans 13 residues. The V gene's germline CDR1 is MGHRA and CDR2 YSYEKL. V shed 1 base and J shed 7 bases, with 11 bases lying between them. The CDR3 DNA reads as TGCGCCAGCAGCCAAGTTGTGGTGGGGGAGCAGTACTTC. This translates into CASSQVVVGEQYF.

The chain uses TRBV6-6 and TRBJ1-1, with 10 bases aligning to TRBD1. The CDR3 contains 17 residues. V lost 0 bases and J lost 2; bases outside the gene matches: 6. Germline values: CDR1 MNHNY, CDR2 SVGAGI (reference sequence). CDR3 residues: CASSYSIGQGGNTEAFF. The DNA of the CDR3 is TGTGCCAGCAGTTACTCGATAGGACAGGGGGGAAACACTGAAGCTTTCTTT.

The gene calls are TRBV7-8 and TRBJ1-3; TRBD1 matches 7 bases. V lost 0 bases to trimming and J lost 0 bases; unmatched junction nucleotides: 8. Germline V gene data show CDR1 as SGHVS and CDR2 as FQNEAQ. The CDR3 contains 18 residues. The CDR3 loop reads CASSLAGQSFSSGNTIYF. In DNA form, the CDR3 reads TGTGCCAGCAGCTTAGCGGGACAGTCCTTTAGCTCTGGAAACACCATATATTTT.

The J gene is TRBJ1-5, the V gene TRBV7-8, with D unresolved. The CDR3 runs to 14 residues. With 5 bases removed from V and 0 bases from J, the gap between germline ends came to 8 bases. From germline, CDR1 is SGHVS and CDR2 FQNEAQ. The CDR3 spells CASSPTFSNQPQHF. Written as DNA, the CDR3 is TGTGCCAGCAGCCCGACATTTAGCAATCAGCCCCAGCATTTT.

Points on this clonotype: A read error may explain this, as a much larger clone is one base away. The rearrangement uses TRBV11-2 and TRBJ2-1; 11 bases line up with TRBD2. In germline, CDR1 is SGHAT, CDR2 FQNNGV. The CDR3 contains 15 residues. V lost 8 bases, J lost 9 bases, and 12 bases stayed unmatched. The CDR3 loop is CASRKTSGNPGEQFF. The CDR3 DNA reads as TGTGCCAGCCGGAAGACTAGCGGGAATCCCGGTGAGCAGTTCTTC.

By frequency in the sample, this clonotype is medium-sized (0.01 to 0.1%). This chain connects TRBV10-3 to TRBJ1-2; perhaps TRBD1 as D (5 bases). Germline assignment: CDR1 ENHRY and CDR2 SYGVKD. The CDR3 length is 14 residues. The V and J ends lost 2 bases and 5 bases respectively, with 12 bases between them. The CDR3 DNA follows: TGTGCCATCAGTGAGGGGGGAACCACATATGGCTACACCTTC. This sequence encodes CAISEGGTTYGYTF.

This clonotype was seen many times. The genes are TRBV20-1 and TRBJ2-1, with no clear D. The CDR3 extends over 16 amino acids. Germline V lookup: CDR1 DFQATT, CDR2 SNEGSKA (reference sequence). With 0 bases removed from V and 0 bases from J, the gap between germline ends came to 12 bases. The CDR3 coding sequence is TGCAGTGCTAGAGATCCCGAATCATACTCCTACAATGAGCAGTTCTTC. Amino acid sequence: CSARDPESYSYNEQFF.

The sample holds a few counts of this clonotype. The chain links TRBV20-1 to TRBJ1-5, with D perhaps matching TRBD1 (5 bases). The germline CDR1 and CDR2 sequences are DFQATT and SNEGSKA (reference sequence). The V and J ends lost 4 bases and 5 bases respectively, with 12 bases between them. The CDR3 runs 13 residues. The CDR3 reads CSATPDTDQPQHF. The CDR3 DNA sequence: TGCAGTGCTACGCCGGACACCGATCAGCCCCAGCATTTT.

The chain employs TRBV19 and TRBJ2-6, with TRBD1 as a possible D gene (6 bases). Per the germline V gene, CDR1 is LNHDA and CDR2 is SQIVND (reference sequence). V lost 7 bases, J lost 0 bases, and 16 bases lay in between. This CDR3 is 17 amino acids long. For the CDR3, the DNA is TGTGCCAGTACCGGGACACGACTGTCCTCTGGGGCCAACGTCCTGACTTTC. It encodes CASTGTRLSSGANVLTF. Together with reference TRBV19 and TRBJ2-6, the CDR3 gives the full variable domain: DGGITQSPKYLFRKEGQNVTLSCEQNLNHDAMYWYRQDPGQGLRLIYYSQIVNDFQKGDIAEGYSVSREKKESFPLTVTSAQKNPTAFYLCASTGTRLSSGANVLTFGAGSRLTVL.

The sample holds many counts of this clonotype. The CDR3 DNA is TGTGCCAGCAACCAGGGTAGCGGGGAGCAGTTCTTC. Translation: CASNQGSGEQFF. The chain uses TRBV6-5 and TRBJ2-1, with 7 bases matching TRBD2. V dropped 7 bases and J dropped 10; count of bases not matched to a gene: 7. The CDR3 is made up of 12 amino acids. CDR1 is MNHEY and CDR2 is SVGAGI in the germline V gene.

This sequence joins TRBV6-2 or TRBV6-3 and TRBJ2-7; 9 bases agree with TRBD2. The CDR3 consists of 15 residues. Germline lookup yields CDR1 MNHEY and CDR2 SVGEGT. V was pared by 8 bases and J by 5 bases, with 13 bases of the junction left unmatched. The CDR3, as DNA: TGTGCCAGCTCATCCACACCTGGGACTAGCCACGAGCAGTACTTC. Translated, it gives CASSSTPGTSHEQYF.

This clonotype has at least ten counts. The chain recombines TRBV9 with TRBJ1-4, with 7 bases aligning to TRBD1. Unmatched junction bases numbered 3, after V lost 3 bases and J lost 4 bases. The CDR3 spans 14 residues. Looked up from germline, CDR1 is SGDLS and CDR2 is YYNGEE. DNA of the CDR3: TGTGCCAGCAGCGGACAGGGTGGTAATGAAAAACTGTTTTTT. Its translation is CASSGQGGNEKLFF.

V usage is TRBV24-1 and J usage is TRBJ2-1, with D perhaps TRBD1 (6 bases). This CDR3 is built from 16 residues. The V and J ends lost 3 bases and 2 bases respectively, with 13 bases between them. Germline CDR1 and CDR2: KGHDR and SFDVKD. CDR3 DNA: TGTGCCACCAGTGATGTCCAACCAGGGGCCTACAATGAGCAGTTCTTC. Its translation: CATSDVQPGAYNEQFF.

This clonotype is labeled medium-sized (0.01 to 0.1%). The genes are TRBV19 and TRBJ2-1; TRBD2 aligns across 13 bases. This CDR3 contains 13 residues. V gave up 3 bases and J gave up 12 bases; unmatched junction bases: 2. Germline CDR1 is LNHDA and CDR2 is SQIVND (reference sequence). The CDR3: CASSMTSGGRQFF. The CDR3 nucleotides are TGTGCCAGTAGTATGACTAGCGGGGGGAGGCAGTTCTTC.

In its sample, this clonotype was seen a few times. As DNA, the CDR3 is TGTGCCAGCAGCGCTTCCACAGGGATTGGTCAGCCCCAGCATTTT. Its protein is CASSASTGIGQPQHF. The rearrangement joins TRBV9 to TRBJ1-5; D possibly corresponds to TRBD1 (6 bases). The CDR3 spans 15 residues. Deletions cut 3 bases from V and 6 bases from J, with 16 bases between. Germline V CDR1 and CDR2: SGDLS, YYNGEE.

This chain uses TRBV28 with TRBJ2-7; 8 bases agree with TRBD2. This CDR3 has 15 amino acids. Germline assignment: CDR1 MDHEN and CDR2 SYDVKM. V lost 10 bases, J lost 3 bases, and 14 bases stayed unmatched. CDR3 nucleotides: TGTGCCACCACCAGCCCGGCGGGAGGCGACTACGAGCAGTACTTC. Its protein product is CATTSPAGGDYEQYF.

V gene TRBV6-2 or TRBV6-3 combines with J gene TRBJ2-7, with a tentative D call TRBD1 (6 bases). Germline CDR1 and CDR2: MNHEY and SVGEGT. V lost 7 bases and J 0 bases, leaving 19 bases between the germline ends. The CDR3 is made up of 16 amino acids. The CDR3 loop is CASNEGGGASSYEQYF. The CDR3, as DNA: TGTGCCAGCAACGAAGGTGGGGGCGCGAGCTCCTACGAGCAGTACTTC.

A word on this clonotype: A junction end diverges from the germline sequence, so it may reflect a read error. The chain links TRBV6-4 to TRBJ2-3, with TRBD2 matching 8 bases. This CDR3 contains 15 residues. CDR1 MRHNA and CDR2 SNTAGT come from the germline V gene. The DNA of the CDR3 is TGTGCCAACAGTTCGAGCGGGAGTGGTGCAGATACGCAGTATTTT. This encodes CANSSSGSGADTQYF.

In regard to this clonotype: Here the CDR3 omits its conserved ending phenylalanine or tryptophan, so a read error is the likely source. This chain uses TRBV6-1 with TRBJ1-1, with D uncertain. There are 12 residues in the CDR3. V lost 7 bases, J lost 7 bases, and 13 bases lay in between. Germline assignment: CDR1 MNHNS and CDR2 SASEGT. The CDR3 region is CASTSKGGEAFL. The CDR3 DNA reads as TGTGCCAGCACTAGTAAGGGCGGTGAAGCTTTCCTT.

Only a few counts were recorded for this clonotype. The rearrangement uses TRBV5-6 and TRBJ2-2, with TRBD1 identical over 7 bases. Trimming took 2 bases from V and 4 from J; bases not matched to a gene: 2. Germline V gene sequence: CDR1 SGHDT, CDR2 YYEEEE. This CDR3 contains 14 residues. CDR3 in DNA: TGTGCCAGCAGCTTTGGGGACAGCACCGGGGAGCTGTTTTTT. It yields the protein CASSFGDSTGELFF.

The rearrangement joins TRBV19 to TRBJ2-4; D is undetermined. Trimming took off 0 bases at V and 3 bases at J, with 0 bases between the two ends. Germline V gives CDR1 LNHDA, CDR2 SQIVND (reference sequence). CDR3 length equals 12 residues. The CDR3 region is CASSIDKNIQYF. DNA of the CDR3: TGTGCCAGTAGTATAGACAAAAACATTCAGTACTTC. The full variable domain, with the rest looked up from reference TRBV19 and TRBJ2-4, is DGGITQSPKYLFRKEGQNVTLSCEQNLNHDAMYWYRQDPGQGLRLIYYSQIVNDFQKGDIAEGYSVSREKKESFPLTVTSAQKNPTAFYLCASSIDKNIQYFGAGTRLSVL.